Listed here are 20 T cell receptor beta chains from one sample, sequenced in a study of post-analysis software for immune sequencing data. Findings and caveats of the study: Relative to controls, patients had five TRBV segments at higher frequency, with TRBV5-6, TRBV5-1 and TRBV20-1 among these.

Their antigens are not known. Unique molecular identifiers featured in each of the TCR beta cDNA libraries. One entry per CDR3 protein results from TCRdb running MiXCR on the PCR reads. In the table there are around 700,000 distinct CDR3 sequences, approximately 60% of which are singletons. The specimen sequenced was blood. These receptors were obtained from a girl aged 2-10 years with multiple sclerosis.

The chain uses TRBV20-1 and TRBJ2-1, with a weak D call TRBD2 (6 bases). The CDR3 runs to 16 residues. V was shortened by 3 bases and J by 3 bases, with 18 bases between the two germline ends. Per germline, CDR1 DFQATT and CDR2 SNEGSKA (reference sequence). CDR3 coding DNA: TGCAGTGCTAGTGGGAAGGCGGGATTAAACTACAATGAGCAGTTCTTC. Protein: CSASGKAGLNYNEQFF.

Concerning this clonotype itself: A much larger clone differs from this one at a single base, so this may be a read error. This chain joins TRBV6-2 or TRBV6-3 and TRBJ2-6; no clear D. The CDR3 contains 12 residues. The germline V and J ends were trimmed by 7 bases and 0 bases, with 1 base remaining between them. Germline CDR1 and CDR2: MNHEY and SVGEGT. CDR3 in DNA: TGTGCCAGCAACTCTGGGGCCAACGTCCTGACTTTC. Translation gives CASNSGANVLTF.

The chain uses TRBV3-1 and TRBJ2-7; 8 bases align to TRBD1. Losses at the gene ends were 1 base for V and 3 bases for J; bases not matched to a gene: 2. The CDR3 has 14 residues. The germline CDR1 and CDR2 sequences are LGHDT and YNNKEL (reference sequence). The CDR3 DNA reads TGTGCCAGCAGCCAAGGCGGACAGGGCTACGAGCAGTACTTC. It codes for CASSQGGQGYEQYF.

The V and J genes are TRBV15 and TRBJ1-5, with D tentatively TRBD1 (6 bases). V was clipped by 4 bases and J by 5 bases, with 9 bases between them. The CDR3 is 13 residues long. Germline V gives CDR1 LNHNV, CDR2 YYDKDF (reference sequence). The CDR3 here is CATSTGAYQPQHF. The CDR3 nucleotides read TGTGCCACCAGCACAGGGGCCTATCAGCCCCAGCATTTT.

This clonotype showed up just once. The chain joins TRBV20-1 to TRBJ2-7; 12 bases agree with TRBD2. J gave up 7 bases and V 5 bases, and 9 bases lay outside the gene matches. The CDR3 is made up of 14 amino acids. Looked up from germline, CDR1 is DFQATT and CDR2 is SNEGSKA (reference sequence). The CDR3 reads CSAATSGREDEQYF. CDR3 DNA: TGCAGTGCTGCGACTAGCGGGAGAGAGGATGAGCAGTACTTC.

The table lists this clonotype with a few counts. The V and J genes are TRBV28 and TRBJ2-5; no firm D call. The V and J ends lost 6 bases and 1 base respectively, with 12 bases between them. This CDR3 has 14 residues. Germline CDR1 and CDR2: MDHEN and SYDVKM. The chain's CDR3 is CASSPNILQETQYF. In DNA, the CDR3 is TGTGCCAGCAGCCCCAACATCCTCCAAGAGACCCAGTACTTC.

The rearrangement joins TRBV6-5 to TRBJ2-7, with no clear D. V was cut by 5 bases and J by 6 bases, with 8 bases left in between. The CDR3 loop spans 11 amino acids. Germline loops: CDR1 MNHEY, CDR2 SVGAGI. The CDR3 sequence is CASSNTAEQYF. DNA for the CDR3: TGTGCCAGCAGTAATACAGCCGAGCAGTACTTC.

The rearrangement joins TRBV4-1 to TRBJ1-1, with D perhaps TRBD1 (5 bases). CDR1 is MGHRA, CDR2 YSYEKL, per germline. The CDR3 sequence is 16 residues long. Trimming left V 6 bases short and J 2 bases short, with 19 bases between. CDR3 region: CASRQQAPFPNTEAFF. The CDR3 DNA sequence: TGCGCCAGCAGACAACAGGCCCCATTTCCCAACACTGAAGCTTTCTTT.

The gene calls are TRBV7-2 and TRBJ2-3; possibly TRBD2 for D (6 bases). The V and J ends lost 3 bases and 2 bases respectively, with 12 bases between them. The V gene's germline CDR1 is SGHTA and CDR2 FQGNSA. The CDR3 length is 15 residues. CDR3 amino acids: CASSFWRGLTDTQYF. The DNA of the CDR3 is TGTGCCAGCAGCTTCTGGCGGGGCCTCACAGATACGCAGTATTTT. Full variable domain (remainder filled in from reference TRBV7-2 and TRBJ2-3): GAGVSQSPSNKVTEKGKDVELRCDPISGHTALYWYRQSLGQGLEFLIYFQGNSAPDKSGLPSDRFSAERTGGSVSTLTIQRTQQEDSAVYLCASSFWRGLTDTQYFGPGTRLTVL.

This chain joins TRBV4-1 and TRBJ2-1; a possible D gene is TRBD2 (6 bases). The CDR3 extends over 17 amino acids. Germline V CDR1 and CDR2: MGHRA, YSYEKL. With 2 bases removed from V and 0 bases from J, the gap between germline ends came to 14 bases. Here the CDR3 reads CASSQLGLLSSYNEQFF. CDR3 DNA: TGCGCCAGCAGCCAATTGGGACTGTTGAGCTCCTACAATGAGCAGTTCTTC.

V usage is TRBV10-3 and J usage is TRBJ2-3; D gene unclear. V was trimmed by 7 bases and J by 5 bases, leaving 13 bases between them. Per germline, CDR1 ENHRY and CDR2 SYGVKD. The CDR3 extends over 13 amino acids. CDR3 coding DNA: TGTGCCATCATGCCAGATGCAGTAGATACGCAGTATTTT. Protein: CAIMPDAVDTQYF.

The chain joins TRBV7-2 to TRBJ2-5; D is perhaps TRBD2 (6 bases). Germline V gene sequence: CDR1 SGHTA, CDR2 FQGNSA. The CDR3 spans 18 residues. Between the trimmed V and J ends, which lost 4 bases and 1 base, there was a span of 22 bases. The CDR3 nucleotides are TGTGCCAGCAGCTACCTACCCCCGGGACTGGGAAGCCAAGAGACCCAGTACTTC. Translating gives CASSYLPPGLGSQETQYF.

The V call is TRBV12-3 or TRBV12-4, the J call TRBJ1-1, with 7 bases aligning to TRBD1. CDR3 length equals 14 residues. J gave up 11 bases and V 1 base, and 10 bases lay outside the gene matches. CDR3 in amino acids: CASSLGQGANRAFF. As DNA, the CDR3 is TGTGCCAGCAGTTTAGGACAGGGAGCTAATCGGGCTTTCTTT.

The CDR3 region is CASSYSKRTEAFF. Written as DNA, the CDR3 is TGTGCCAGCAGTTATTCTAAGCGCACTGAAGCTTTCTTT. The rearrangement joins TRBV6-6 to TRBJ1-1, with no clear D. In germline, CDR1 is MNHNY, CDR2 SVGAGI (reference sequence). V gave up 3 bases and J gave up 4 bases, with 9 bases separating them. The CDR3 consists of 13 residues.

This chain connects TRBV6-6 to TRBJ1-2; a possible D gene is TRBD1 (5 bases). Between the trimmed V and J ends, which lost 0 bases and 8 bases, there was a span of 19 bases. The germline gives CDR1 MNHNY, CDR2 SVGAGI (reference sequence). CDR3 length: 16 residues. The CDR3, as DNA: TGTGCCAGCAGTTACTCGAGGAAGTCCGGGGACGGGGGCTACACCTTC. Translated, it gives CASSYSRKSGDGGYTF.

The V call is TRBV7-9, the J call TRBJ2-1; 8 bases agree with TRBD2. The CDR3 has 15 residues. CDR1 is SEHNR and CDR2 is FQNEAQ in the germline V gene (reference sequence). V shed 2 bases and J 5 bases; nucleotides not matched to a gene: 5. CDR3 DNA: TGTGCCAGCAGCTTACCGGGGGGGTCCCACAATGAGCAGTTCTTC. It encodes CASSLPGGSHNEQFF.

The chain recombines TRBV20-1 with TRBJ2-7; 8 positions match TRBD1. The CDR3 has 16 residues. V was clipped by 0 bases and J by 4 bases; unmatched bases: 11. Germline-derived CDR1 and CDR2 are DFQATT and SNEGSKA (reference sequence). CDR3 coding DNA: TGCAGTGCTAGAGATTTAGGGAACAGGGGGGTTTACGAGCAGTACTTC. Residues: CSARDLGNRGVYEQYF.

This chain joins TRBV20-1 and TRBJ1-2; weak D call: TRBD1 (5 bases). The CDR3 totals 14 residues. Germline assignment: CDR1 DFQATT and CDR2 SNEGSKA (reference sequence). Trimming took 5 bases from V and 4 from J, leaving 17 bases between them. The CDR3 region is CSASRQLGSYGYTF. The DNA for the CDR3 is TGCAGTGCTTCTAGACAGTTGGGGAGCTATGGCTACACCTTC.

This clonotype was found a few times. J is TRBJ2-1 and V is TRBV3-1, with 12 bases lining up with TRBD2. The end of the DNA aligns better with TRBJ2-7, so the J call may be wrong. The CDR3 totals 19 residues. Germline-derived CDR1 and CDR2 are LGHDT and YNNKEL (reference sequence). The CDR3 sequence: CASSHLGLAGTSSYNEQYF. For the CDR3, the DNA is TGTGCCAGCAGCCATCTCGGACTAGCGGGGACGAGCTCCTACAATGAGCAGTACTTC.

This clonotype was counted a few times. J is TRBJ2-7 and V is TRBV15; D remains unclear. CDR1 LNHNV and CDR2 YYDKDF come from the germline V gene (reference sequence). There are 15 residues in the CDR3. With 0 bases removed from V and 2 bases from J, the gap between germline ends came to 11 bases. The CDR3 sequence is CATSRDSERAYEQYF. CDR3 sequence (DNA): TGTGCCACCAGCAGAGATTCGGAAAGGGCCTACGAGCAGTACTTC.